This is a list of T cell receptor beta chains from one sample in a study of identical twins. TCRdb independently ran MiXCR on the 5' RACE reads; one entry per CDR3 protein. The sample lists about 100,000 distinct CDR3 sequences, about 5.6% seen once, with roughly 12% in the top ten. Sequencing was performed on memory T cells sorted from blood. Receptor source: a woman in her 50s in good health. Both conserved end residues are part of each CDR3. Fields, in order: CDR3 protein, CDR3 DNA, D gene, V gene, J gene, clone size. A D gene is named only where the DNA matches it firmly. Clone size, where shown, is once, few, many, or a class for clones that have expanded.

CASSPRGGRLYEQYF	TGTGCCAGCTCACCACGGGGGGGACGATTATACGAGCAGTACTTC	TRBD2	TRBV18	TRBJ2-7	few
CASRGVEAGELFF	TGTGCCAGCAGAGGGGTGGAGGCCGGGGAGCTGTTTTTT	.	TRBV12-3/TRBV12-4	TRBJ2-2	many
CASSSTRRAGLNTEAFF	TGTGCCAGCAGCTCCACAAGACGGGCAGGGCTGAACACTGAAGCTTTCTTT	.	TRBV5-6	TRBJ1-1	many
CASSSSRLAGAYEQYF	TGTGCCAGCAGTTCTAGTCGACTAGCGGGGGCCTACGAGCAGTACTTC	TRBD2	TRBV7-8	TRBJ2-7	.
CASKRATSGSDQYF	TGCGCCAGCAAGCGTGCGACTAGCGGGAGTGATCAGTACTTC	TRBD2	TRBV5-1	TRBJ2-7	many
CASIGPWTGLTGELFF	TGTGCCAGCATAGGTCCGTGGACAGGACTCACCGGGGAGCTGTTTTTT	TRBD1	TRBV12-3/TRBV12-4	TRBJ2-2	many
CASSPPPAGLRANEQFF	TGTGCCAGCTCACCACCTCCAGCAGGTCTAAGGGCCAATGAGCAGTTCTTC	.	TRBV18	TRBJ2-1	many
CAWSVAAGPGANVLTF	TGTGCCTGGAGTGTAGCGGCAGGGCCTGGGGCCAACGTCCTGACTTTC	.	TRBV30	TRBJ2-6	many
CASSPGLAGGEQFF	TGTGCCAGCAGCCCGGGACTAGCGGGAGGCGAGCAGTTCTTC	TRBD2	TRBV5-4	TRBJ2-1	many
CASRSSPWASGGGSYEQYF	TGTGCCAGCAGATCCTCACCTTGGGCTAGCGGGGGAGGCTCCTACGAGCAGTACTTC	TRBD2	TRBV11-3	TRBJ2-7	many
CASSLLPGQGDYGYTF	TGCGCCAGCAGCTTGTTACCGGGACAGGGGGACTATGGCTACACCTTC	TRBD1	TRBV5-1	TRBJ1-2	few
CASSYSGVSENTGELFF	TGTGCCAGCAGTTACTCTGGGGTTAGCGAGAACACCGGGGAGCTGTTTTTT	.	TRBV6-6	TRBJ2-2	many
CAIGTSGSILGEQFF	TGCGCCATCGGGACTAGCGGGAGTATTTTGGGTGAGCAGTTCTTC	TRBD2	TRBV10-2	TRBJ2-1	.
CASSQEGYHNTGELFF	TGCGCCAGCAGCCAAGAGGGCTACCATAACACCGGGGAGCTGTTTTTT	.	TRBV4-1	TRBJ2-2	many
CASTLAGDGDTQYF	TGTGCCAGTACTCTAGCGGGAGACGGAGATACGCAGTATTTT	TRBD2	TRBV7-6	TRBJ2-3	.
CASSSPALRNIQYF	TGTGCCAGCAGCTCCCCAGCCTTGAGAAACATTCAGTACTTC	.	TRBV11-2	TRBJ2-4	many
CASSLEGRGNTIYF	TGTGCCAGCAGCTTAGAGGGCCGAGGAAACACCATATATTTT	.	TRBV7-8	TRBJ1-3	many
CATNQGTNQPQHF	TGTGCCACAAATCAGGGTACTAATCAGCCCCAGCATTTT	.	TRBV2	TRBJ1-5	many
CASRLVFGTGPTWGQPQHF	TGTGCAAGTCGCTTAGTGTTTGGGACTGGACCTACCTGGGGTCAGCCCCAGCATTTT	.	TRBV12-2	TRBJ1-5	many
CSARGRGGRANVLTF	TGCAGTGCTAGAGGTCGGGGGGGAAGGGCCAACGTCCTGACTTTC	TRBD2	TRBV20-1	TRBJ2-6	many
CASSLQLRADINGYTF	TGCGCCAGCAGCCTTCAACTCAGGGCGGATATTAATGGCTACACCTTC	.	TRBV4-1	TRBJ1-2	.
CASSLQTVLAGANNEQFF	TGCGCCAGCAGCTTACAGACCGTCCTAGCGGGGGCAAACAATGAGCAGTTCTTC	TRBD2	TRBV5-1	TRBJ2-1	.
CSALIQGANTIYF	TGCAGTGCTTTGATACAGGGGGCGAACACCATATATTTT	TRBD1	TRBV20-1	TRBJ1-3	many
CASSLVSTNEKLFF	TGTGCCAGCAGTTTGGTATCAACTAATGAAAAACTGTTTTTT	.	TRBV28	TRBJ1-4	.
CASSINTKNTEAFF	TGTGCCAGTAGTATAAACACCAAGAACACTGAAGCTTTCTTT	.	TRBV19	TRBJ1-1	.
CASSPTDTQYF	TGTGCCAGCAGCCCGACAGATACGCAGTATTTT	.	TRBV5-5	TRBJ2-3	many
CASSALSGSASDEQFF	TGTGCCAGCAGTGCCCTTAGCGGGAGTGCTTCCGATGAGCAGTTCTTC	TRBD2	TRBV6-1	TRBJ2-1	once
CASSRYNQPQHF	TGTGCCAGCAGCCGATACAATCAGCCCCAGCATTTT	.	TRBV3-1	TRBJ1-5	many
CASSESGVRGYTF	TGCGCCAGCAGTGAGTCAGGGGTCAGGGGCTACACCTTC	.	TRBV10-1	TRBJ1-2	few
CAMLSGLAVRRAKNIQYF	TGTGCCATGCTTTCGGGACTAGCGGTCAGGCGTGCCAAAAACATTCAGTACTTC	TRBD2	TRBV6-1	TRBJ2-4	few
CSLAPGGLQETQYF	TGCAGCTTGGCACCTGGGGGGCTGCAAGAGACCCAGTACTTC	.	TRBV20-1	TRBJ2-5	few
CASSQEYGYEQYF	TGCGCCAGCAGCCAAGAGTATGGCTACGAGCAGTACTTC	.	TRBV4-1	TRBJ2-7	many
CASSGGRMDTQYF	TGTGCCAGCAGCGGCGGGAGGATGGATACGCAGTATTTT	TRBD2	TRBV5-6	TRBJ2-3	few
CASSRLVDNEQFF	TGTGCCAGCAGCCGGCTGGTCGACAATGAGCAGTTCTTC	.	TRBV14	TRBJ2-1	.
CASIRGSSYNEQFF	TGTGCCAGCATTCGTGGGAGCTCCTACAATGAGCAGTTCTTC	.	TRBV6-1	TRBJ2-1	few
CSAFRTSGRRGTQYF	TGCAGTGCTTTCCGGACTAGCGGGAGGCGGGGTACGCAGTATTTT	TRBD2	TRBV20-1	TRBJ2-3	few
CASSYGANVLTF	TGTGCCAGCAGCTATGGGGCCAACGTCCTGACTTTC	.	TRBV3-1	TRBJ2-6	many
CASSIAGGPQETQYF	TGTGCCAGTAGTATAGCGGGAGGACCCCAAGAGACCCAGTACTTC	TRBD2	TRBV19	TRBJ2-5	many
CSASDARGLANTGELFF	TGCAGTGCTAGCGATGCCCGAGGACTAGCGAACACCGGGGAGCTGTTTTTT	TRBD2	TRBV20-1	TRBJ2-2	few
CAVGADNQPQHF	TGTGCCGTCGGGGCGGACAATCAGCCCCAGCATTTT	.	TRBV6-5	TRBJ1-5	few
CASSYSSGPRSSYNSPLHF	TGTGCCAGCAGTTACTCATCGGGACCTCGGAGCTCCTATAATTCACCCCTCCACTTT	.	TRBV6-5	TRBJ1-6	many
CSVDGGLAELSGELFF	TGCAGCGTTGATGGCGGACTGGCGGAATTGAGCGGGGAGCTGTTTTTT	.	TRBV29-1	TRBJ2-2	.
CASSYLRANNEQFF	TGTGCCAGCAGTTACTTGCGGGCAAACAATGAGCAGTTCTTC	.	TRBV6-5	TRBJ2-1	.
CASSQDWDPNQPQHF	TGCGCCAGCAGCCAAGATTGGGACCCAAATCAGCCCCAGCATTTT	.	TRBV4-1	TRBJ1-5	many
CASWDRNEKLFF	TGTGCCAGCTGGGACCGTAATGAAAAACTGTTTTTT	.	TRBV2	TRBJ1-4	.
CAWNRVGQPQHF	TGTGCCTGGAACAGGGTCGGACAGCCCCAGCATTTT	.	TRBV30	TRBJ1-5	many
CASMGTPRVNEQFF	TGTGCCAGCATGGGGACCCCACGAGTCAATGAGCAGTTCTTC	.	TRBV3-1	TRBJ2-1	.
CASSPASWEGDYEQYF	TGTGCCAGCAGCCCAGCCTCGTGGGAGGGGGACTACGAGCAGTACTTC	.	TRBV7-6	TRBJ2-7	few
CSARVGGRGMAYEQYF	TGCAGTGCTAGAGTTGGGGGACGCGGGATGGCCTACGAGCAGTACTTC	.	TRBV20-1	TRBJ2-7	.
CASSLLAGQGANYGYTF	TGTGCCAGCAGTTTACTAGCAGGACAGGGAGCTAACTATGGCTACACCTTC	TRBD1	TRBV12-3/TRBV12-4	TRBJ1-2	many
CASSFGTSGQETQYF	TGTGCCAGCAGCTTCGGGACTAGCGGGCAAGAGACCCAGTACTTC	TRBD2	TRBV7-2	TRBJ2-5	many
CATSRLAVSTGELFF	TGTGCCACCAGCAGACTAGCGGTTAGCACCGGGGAGCTGTTTTTT	TRBD2	TRBV15	TRBJ2-2	many
CSVDGGTDTQYF	TGCAGCGTTGACGGTGGCACAGATACGCAGTATTTT	.	TRBV29-1	TRBJ2-3	many
CSASKLAGAVTGELFF	TGCAGTGCTTCTAAACTAGCGGGAGCGGTTACCGGGGAGCTGTTTTTT	TRBD2	TRBV20-1	TRBJ2-2	few
CASSRDRGSADTQYF	TGTGCCAGCTCACGGGACAGGGGTTCTGCAGATACGCAGTATTTT	TRBD1	TRBV18	TRBJ2-3	many
CASSEGGLDSGELFF	TGTGCCAGCAGTGAAGGGGGACTAGACTCCGGGGAGCTGTTTTTT	TRBD2	TRBV25-1	TRBJ2-2	.
CASSFLLAGYNEQFF	TGTGCCAGCAGCTTTTTACTAGCAGGATACAATGAGCAGTTCTTC	.	TRBV7-8	TRBJ2-1	many
CASQTPGRDGGTQYF	TGTGCCAGCCAGACCCCGGGAAGGGATGGGGGGACCCAGTACTTC	.	TRBV2	TRBJ2-5	.